This is a list of T cell receptor beta chains from one sample in a study of blood T cell repertoires in COVID-19. Clones were read by immunoSEQ multiplex PCR, and TCRdb kept only the in-frame ones, dropping some. This table holds about 180,000 clones, roughly 81% found once. Sequencing used peripheral blood. The receptors shown here come from a woman aged 80 or over with COVID-19, enrolled during active disease. CDR3s include the opening cysteine and the closing phenylalanine or tryptophan. The D gene is left open where the match is weak. Clone size, where shown, is once, few, many, or a class for clones that have expanded.

TRBJ1-2	TRBV27	NA	NA	CASSPGQRNYGYTF	TGTGCCAGCAGTCCCGGACAGAGGAACTATGGCTACACCTTC
TRBJ2-2	TRBV5-4	NA	NA	CASRDDSGELFF	TGTGCCAGCAGAGATGACAGCGGGGAGCTGTTTTTT
TRBJ1-1	TRBV27	NA	NA	CASSLTVNTEAFF	TGTGCCAGCAGTTTGACTGTGAACACTGAAGCTTTCTTT
TRBJ1-6	TRBV7-9	NA	NA	CASSPSTGYNSPLHF	TGTGCCAGCAGCCCCTCCACGGGGTATAATTCACCCCTCCACTTT
TRBJ2-2	TRBV28	TRBD1	NA	CASSLMSTGTGTTGELFF	TGTGCCAGCAGCCTGATGAGTACCGGGACAGGGACCACCGGGGAGCTGTTTTTT
TRBJ2-7	TRBV5-1	NA	NA	CASSSTTGNHEQYF	TGCGCCAGCAGTTCGACTACAGGGAACCACGAGCAGTACTTC
TRBJ2-1	TRBV7-2	TRBD2	NA	CASTRGGSYNEQFF	TGTGCCAGCACCCGGGGGGGGTCCTACAATGAGCAGTTCTTC
TRBJ2-1	TRBV29-1	TRBD1	NA	CSVPTGASSYNEQFF	TGCAGCGTTCCGACAGGGGCGAGCTCCTACAATGAGCAGTTCTTC
TRBJ2-7	TRBV27	TRBD2	many	CASSLSRASGRANEQYF	TGTGCCAGCAGTTTATCGCGGGCTAGCGGGAGGGCCAACGAGCAGTACTTC
TRBJ1-2	TRBV6-5	NA	NA	CASRGGNYGYTF	TGTGCCAGCAGAGGAGGGAACTATGGCTACACCTTC
TRBJ1-1	TRBV3-1/TRBV3-2	NA	NA	CASSQYGTEAFF	TGTGCCAGCAGCCAGTACGGGACTGAAGCTTTCTTT
TRBJ1-5	TRBV6-5	TRBD1	NA	CASSWDSLNQPQHF	TGTGCCAGCAGTTGGGACAGCCTTAATCAGCCCCAGCATTTT
TRBJ1-1	TRBV11-3	TRBD1	NA	CASSLRGLWVATGVTEAFF	TGTGCCAGCAGCTTACGGGGGCTGTGGGTCGCTACAGGGGTAACTGAAGCTTTCTTT
TRBJ1-5	TRBV7-2	NA	NA	CASSLDRLSNQPQHF	TGTGCCAGCAGCCTGGACAGACTTAGCAATCAGCCCCAGCATTTT
TRBJ2-1	TRBV7-9	TRBD2	NA	CASSGGGVSYNEQFF	TGTGCCAGCAGCGGCGGGGGAGTCTCCTACAATGAGCAGTTCTTC
TRBJ1-1	TRBV29-1	NA	NA	CSVQQGMNTEAFF	TGCAGCGTGCAACAGGGTATGAACACTGAAGCTTTCTTT
TRBJ2-3	TRBV7-2	NA	NA	CASSLGAHSTDTQYF	TGTGCCAGCAGCTTAGGGGCACATAGCACAGATACGCAGTATTTT
TRBJ2-1	TRBV29-1	TRBD2	NA	CSVRSGGGLSYNEQFF	TGCAGCGTACGAAGCGGGGGGGGACTCTCCTACAATGAGCAGTTCTTC
TRBJ1-1	TRBV7-2	NA	NA	CASSFTGFRQKAFF	TGTGCCAGCAGCTTCACAGGGTTTCGACAGAAAGCTTTCTTT
TRBJ2-7	TRBV7-2	TRBD2	NA	CASSLRSGGSYEQYF	TGTGCCAGCAGCTTAAGGAGCGGGGGATCCTACGAGCAGTACTTC
TRBJ2-7	TRBV2	NA	NA	CASEFLEDYEQYF	TGTGCCAGCGAGTTTCTAGAAGACTACGAGCAGTACTTC
TRBJ2-1	TRBV19	TRBD2	NA	CASSSPPGLAVYNEQFF	TGTGCCAGTAGCAGCCCACCGGGACTAGCGGTCTACAATGAGCAGTTCTTC
TRBJ2-7	TRBV11-2	TRBD1	NA	CASRRTGDYEQYF	TGTGCCAGCAGAAGGACAGGGGACTACGAGCAGTACTTC
TRBJ1-2	TRBV11-3	NA	NA	CASSSFRVLGGYTF	TGTGCCAGCAGCTCATTCAGGGTCCTGGGTGGCTACACCTTC
TRBJ2-7	TRBV29-1	TRBD2	NA	CSVGLAGGPHEQYF	TGCAGCGTTGGTCTAGCGGGGGGGCCGCACGAGCAGTACTTC
TRBJ1-4	TRBV5-8	NA	NA	CASSFNLGYEKLFF	TGTGCCAGCAGCTTCAATCTAGGCTATGAAAAACTGTTTTTT
TRBJ1-2	TRBV6-5	NA	NA	CASSRDFRVYGYTF	TGTGCCAGCAGCCGCGATTTCAGGGTCTATGGCTACACCTTC
TRBJ2-2	TRBV4-3	TRBD2	NA	CASSPLVTGWSGGTGELFF	TGCGCCAGCAGCCCTCTGGTGACGGGGTGGAGCGGGGGAACCGGGGAGCTGTTTTTT
TRBJ2-3	TRBV11-3	TRBD1	NA	CASSSGTGLADTQYF	TGTGCCAGCAGCTCCGGGACAGGGCTCGCAGATACGCAGTATTTT
TRBJ2-1	TRBV7-8	TRBD2	once	CVSSYRISTSGSRGSYNEQFF	TGTGTCAGCAGCTATCGAATTTCGACTAGCGGGAGCAGGGGTTCCTACAATGAGCAGTTCTTC
TRBJ2-1	TRBV2	NA	NA	CASSAGAAYNEQFF	TGTGCCAGCAGTGCTGGGGCCGCATACAATGAGCAGTTCTTC
TRBJ2-7	TRBV19	TRBD1	NA	CASSIVGQSSYEQYF	TGTGCCAGTAGTATTGTGGGACAGAGCTCCTACGAGCAGTACTTC
TRBJ1-1	TRBV29-1	NA	NA	CSVDSGDGTEAFF	TGCAGCGTTGACTCGGGGGATGGGACTGAAGCTTTCTTT
TRBJ1-6	TRBV5-1	TRBD1	once	CASSLDLLGTVNSPLHF	TGCGCCAGCAGCTTGGATTTACTAGGGACAGTCAATTCACCCCTCCACTTT
TRBJ2-5	TRBV7-6	TRBD2	once	CASSLAYQRGQETQYF	TGTGCCAGCAGCTTAGCGTACCAGCGGGGGCAAGAGACCCAGTACTTC
TRBJ2-5	TRBV24-1	TRBD1	NA	CATMDREETQYF	TGTGCCACCATGGACAGGGAAGAGACCCAGTACTTC
TRBJ2-2	TRBV5-4	NA	NA	CASSSRTAGELFF	TGTGCCAGCAGCTCCCGGACAGCCGGGGAGCTGTTTTTT
TRBJ1-3	TRBV20-1	NA	NA	CSASESRSGNTIYF	TGCAGTGCTAGTGAAAGCCGGTCTGGAAACACCATATATTTT
TRBJ1-2	TRBV4-1	NA	NA	CASSQVGSRDYTF	TGCGCCAGCAGCCAAGTAGGGAGTAGAGACTACACCTTC
TRBJ1-1	TRBV27	NA	NA	CASSLVGWGGVTEAFF	TGTGCCAGCAGTTTAGTCGGGTGGGGGGGAGTCACTGAAGCTTTCTTT
TRBJ1-1	TRBV5-6	NA	NA	CASSPFGIRTIAFF	TGTGCCAGCAGCCCCTTCGGTATCCGGACTATAGCTTTCTTT
TRBJ1-2	TRBV29-1	TRBD1	NA	CSVEAQGTNYGYTF	TGCAGCGTTGAAGCACAGGGGACGAACTATGGCTACACCTTC
TRBJ1-1	TRBV7-8	TRBD1	few	CASSVQGAGAFF	TGTGCCAGCAGCGTACAGGGGGCAGGAGCTTTCTTT
TRBJ2-2	TRBV7-3	TRBD2	NA	CASSSGLAGVGELFF	TGTGCCAGCAGCTCAGGACTAGCGGGGGTCGGGGAGCTGTTTTTT
TRBJ2-7	TRBV5-1	TRBD1	NA	CASSPGWWDSSYEQYF	TGCGCCAGCAGCCCAGGGTGGTGGGACAGCTCCTACGAGCAGTACTTC
TRBJ1-2	TRBV29-1	TRBD1	NA	CSARQGAGGYTF	TGCAGCGCCCGACAGGGGGCAGGTGGCTACACCTTC
TRBJ2-5	TRBV19	NA	NA	CASSISRSGVGTQYF	TGTGCCAGTAGTATCTCCAGGTCGGGGGTAGGGACCCAGTACTTC
TRBJ2-1	TRBV20-1	NA	NA	CSARENEQFF	TGCAGTGCTAGGGAGAATGAGCAGTTCTTC
TRBJ1-5	TRBV7-2	NA	NA	CASSRQANQPQHF	TGTGCCAGCAGCAGACAGGCCAATCAGCCCCAGCATTTT
TRBJ2-2	TRBV6-1	NA	NA	CASSVLAPANTGELFF	TGTGCCAGCAGTGTACTTGCGCCTGCGAACACCGGGGAGCTGTTTTTT
TRBJ2-7	TRBV27	NA	NA	CASSLNPGTAAYEQYF	TGTGCCAGCAGTTTAAACCCGGGAACCGCCGCCTACGAGCAGTACTTC
TRBJ1-5	TRBV18	TRBD1	NA	CASSQGADNQPQHF	TGTGCCAGCTCACAGGGGGCAGACAATCAGCCCCAGCATTTT
TRBJ1-2	TRBV12-5	NA	NA	CASGFWQGLGYTF	TGTGCTAGTGGTTTCTGGCAGGGTTTGGGCTACACCTTC